This paragraph reports one TCR beta chain. This sample is drawn from a study of shared clonotypes between healthy human individuals. The CDR3 has 15 amino acids. V trimming: 5 bases; J trimming: 5 bases; junction bases outside the gene matches: 9. Germline V lookup: CDR1 SGHVS, CDR2 FQNEAQ. Produced via immunoSEQ multiplex PCR; TCRdb's table is partial and in-frame only. The profile shows 1,100,000 or so clones, more than 75% of them singletons. The TCR sequence derives from a man aged 18 to 30 in good health. Some clones in this sample may be carry-over from other donors' samples. The V call is TRBV7-8, the J call TRBJ1-1, with TRBD1 identical over 9 bases. Sequencing was done on a sample of memory CD4+ T cells from PBMCs. The subset is: CD45RA-negative fraction. The CDR3 sequence: CASSEGTGSLTEAFF. The DNA of the CDR3 is TGTGCCAGCAGCGAGGGGACAGGGAGTTTGACTGAAGCTTTCTTT.